This TCR beta chain was sequenced during a study of blood T cell repertoires in COVID-19. Germline V gene data show CDR1 as MNHNY and CDR2 as SVGAGI (reference sequence). Trimming at V came to 2 bases and at J to 5 bases, leaving 2 bases not matched to a gene. The CDR3 spans 14 residues. Repertoires were generated with immunoSEQ multiplex PCR, while TCRdb's copy carries only in-frame clones and drops some. The sample yields 330,000 or so clones, 88% seen once. Sequencing was carried out using PBMCs or T cells enriched from blood (not recorded which). The rearrangement links TRBV6-6 to TRBJ2-5; 10 bases are a match to TRBD2. The source is a woman aged 30 to 39 who had been exposed to COVID-19. In nucleotides, the CDR3 is TGTGCCAGCAGTTACACTAGCGGGGCGGAGACCCAGTACTTC. Its translation: CASSYTSGAETQYF.